Following are 10 T cell receptor beta chains from one sample sequenced in a study of T cell repertoires in cytomegalovirus infection. TCRdb itself ran the reads through MiXCR, one entry per CDR3 protein. The table shows fewer than 550,000 distinct CDR3 sequences, with approximately 17% occurring only once. Sequenced sample: CD8+ T cells from PBMCs. These receptors all stem from a human donor in good health (CMV status not recorded). Some clones in this sample may be carry-over from other donors' samples.

This clonotype was seen only a few times. This sequence joins TRBV3-1 and TRBJ2-1; 11 nucleotides align to TRBD2. CDR3 length: 15 residues. With V trimmed by 6 bases and J by 8 bases, 9 bases remained unmatched. CDR1 is LGHDT, CDR2 YNNKEL, per germline (reference sequence). The CDR3 reads CASRLSGGAVDEQFF. The CDR3 bases are TGTGCCAGCAGACTTAGCGGGGGGGCCGTTGATGAGCAGTTCTTC.

This clonotype was seen many times. V is TRBV5-4 and J is TRBJ1-6, with 8 bases identical to TRBD1. V gave up 1 base and J gave up 5 bases; unmatched junction bases: 2. Per germline, CDR1 SGHNT and CDR2 YYREEE (reference sequence). CDR3 length: 15 residues. CDR3 loop: CASSLNRGNNSPLHF. The CDR3 coding sequence is TGTGCCAGCAGCTTGAACAGGGGGAATAATTCACCCCTCCACTTT.

In this sample, this clonotype turned up a few times. This rearrangement joins TRBV20-1 to TRBJ2-5; D assignment may be TRBD1 or TRBD2 (6 bases each). This CDR3 spans 14 amino acids. The V gene's germline CDR1 is DFQATT and CDR2 SNEGSKA (reference sequence). CDR3 in DNA: TGCAGCGCGGCTCCCCGGGGGCTCCAAGAGACCCAGTACTTC. This translates into CSAAPRGLQETQYF.

In this sample, this clonotype turned up many times. V usage is TRBV7-2 and J usage is TRBJ2-1, with 10 bases matching TRBD2. Germline V lookup: CDR1 SGHTA, CDR2 FQGNSA. The CDR3 length is 20 residues. J gave up 1 base and V 4 bases, and 16 bases lay outside the gene matches. The CDR3 DNA reads TGTGCCAGCAGCTCTTCCCTGGGTCTAGCGGGAGTCTTATCCTACAATGAGCAGTTCTTC. The encoded protein is CASSSSLGLAGVLSYNEQFF.

The CDR3 region has the DNA TGTGCCAGCAGCTTAAAACCCGTCGGGACTAGCTTTCTAGAGACCCAGTACTTC. Protein product: CASSLKPVGTSFLETQYF. The chain is built from TRBV9 and TRBJ2-5, with 9 bases aligning to TRBD2. J lost 4 bases, V lost 4 bases, and 17 bases had no gene match. Germline V gene lookup returns CDR1 SGDLS and CDR2 YYNGEE. CDR3 length: 18 amino acids.

This clonotype was seen ten or more times. The chain has TRBV11-2 and TRBJ2-3, with 13 bases that match TRBD2. CDR1 is SGHAT, CDR2 FQNNGV, per germline. The CDR3 consists of 18 residues. Trimming at V came to 1 base and at J to 0 bases, leaving 4 bases not matched to a gene. The CDR3 region is CASSLGTSGGPSTDTQYF. The DNA of the CDR3 is TGTGCCAGCAGCTTAGGGACTAGCGGGGGCCCTAGCACAGATACGCAGTATTTT.

The J gene is TRBJ1-3, the V gene TRBV28, with unresolved D. CDR3 length: 15 residues. Germline V gives CDR1 MDHEN, CDR2 SYDVKM. Trimming took 7 bases from V and 0 from J, leaving 13 bases between them. The CDR3 region has the DNA TGTGCCAGCAAAGAGAGGATCGGCTCTGGAAACACCATATATTTT. The encoded protein is CASKERIGSGNTIYF.

J is TRBJ2-1 and V is TRBV5-8; possibly TRBD2 for D (5 bases). The CDR3 has 16 amino acids. Germline V gene lookup returns CDR1 SGHTS and CDR2 YDEGEE. V dropped 2 bases and J dropped 0 bases, with 12 bases sitting between them. This chain's CDR3 is CASSFRLPSSYNEQFF. CDR3 sequence (DNA): TGTGCCAGCAGCTTTAGACTACCAAGCTCCTACAATGAGCAGTTCTTC.

This clonotype was seen ten or more times. The chain links TRBV7-6 to TRBJ2-2; D gene uncertain. This CDR3 has 14 residues. Germline V CDR1 and CDR2: SGHVS, FNYEAQ. V lost 1 base to trimming and J lost 3 bases, with 6 bases between them. For the CDR3, the DNA is TGTGCCAGCAGCTTAGGGGCGTACACCGGGGAGCTGTTTTTT. Its translation is CASSLGAYTGELFF.

The CDR3 DNA is TGTGCCAGCGGAGGGGACAGATCTAACTATGGCTACACCTTC. The encoded protein is CASGGDRSNYGYTF. V and J are TRBV9 and TRBJ1-2; 7 bases are a match to TRBD1. The germline V gene has CDR1 SGDLS and CDR2 YYNGEE. This CDR3 region has 14 residues. J gave up 0 bases and V 7 bases, and 6 bases lay outside the gene matches.